One sample yielded the 24 T cell receptor beta chains listed below, sequenced in a study of early T cells in non-severe SARS-CoV-2 infection. TCRdb passed the 5' RACE reads through MiXCR, listing each CDR3 protein once. This sample has 20,000 to 25,000 distinct CDR3 sequences; about 4.3% occur once, and the top ten carry less than 20%. Sequenced material: whole blood. Every receptor here comes from an adult who was a healthcare worker with PCR-confirmed SARS-CoV-2 infection or an uninfected control (not recorded which).

This clonotype was detected ten times or more. The chain recombines TRBV30 with TRBJ2-6; D is uncertain. Trimming removed 2 bases at V and 0 bases at J, with 5 bases between. The germline V gene encodes CDR1 GTSNPN and CDR2 SVGIG (reference sequence). The CDR3 contains 14 residues. DNA for the CDR3: TGTGCCTGGAGTCCGGACTCTGGGGCCAACGTCCTGACTTTC. Amino acid sequence: CAWSPDSGANVLTF.

This chain links TRBV5-1 with TRBJ1-5, with D tentatively TRBD1 (6 bases). CDR3 length equals 13 residues. Germline CDR1 SGHRS, CDR2 YFSETQ. Trimming cost V 4 bases and J 4 bases, with 9 bases left between them. Here the CDR3 DNA reads TGCGCCAGCAGCCCACAGGGAAATCAGCCCCAGCATTTT. Residues: CASSPQGNQPQHF. Supplemented by reference TRBV5-1 and TRBJ1-5, the full variable domain reads KAGVTQTPRYLIKTRGQQVTLSCSPISGHRSVSWYQQTPGQGLQFLFEYFSETQRNKGNFPGRFSGRQFSNSRSEMNVSTLELGDSALYLCASSPQGNQPQHFGDGTRLSIL.

This rearrangement joins TRBV12-3 or TRBV12-4 to TRBJ2-7, with a tentative D call TRBD1 (5 bases). The CDR3 sequence is 15 residues long. Trimming took off 6 bases at V and 3 bases at J, with 18 bases between the two ends. The CDR3 spells CASSLTGFLDYEQYF. As DNA, the CDR3 is TGTGCCAGCAGCCTAACAGGCTTCCTCGACTACGAGCAGTACTTC.

This clonotype was seen many times. This chain uses TRBV5-5 with TRBJ2-5; 10 positions agree with TRBD2. With 6 bases clipped from V and 2 bases from J, the junction kept 10 bases outside the gene matches. Germline loops: CDR1 SGHKS, CDR2 YYEKEE (reference sequence). CDR3 size: 16 residues. CDR3 sequence (DNA): TGTGCCAGCACCCCTGAAGCGGGGGGGCATCAAGAGACCCAGTACTTC. Protein sequence: CASTPEAGGHQETQYF.

This clonotype was counted many times. A junction end diverges from the germline sequence, so it may reflect a read error. This rearrangement joins TRBV7-7 to TRBJ2-5, with TRBD1 identical over 9 bases. CDR1 is SSHAT and CDR2 is FNYEAQ in the germline V gene (reference sequence). The CDR3 runs 16 residues. The CDR3 DNA reads as TGTGCTAGCAGCCGAGTGACGGGACAGGGTGTAGAGACCCAGTACTTC. Translated: CASSRVTGQGVETQYF. The complete variable domain, with remaining parts taken from reference TRBV7-7 and TRBJ2-5, reads GAGVSQSPRYKVTKRGQDVTLRCDPISSHATLYWYQQALGQGPEFLTYFNYEAQPDKSGLPSDRFSAERPEGSISTLTIQRTEQRDSAMYRCASSRVTGQGVETQYFGPGTRLLVL.

The chain uses TRBV7-2 and TRBJ2-2; D is tentatively TRBD1 or TRBD2 (5 bases each). The CDR3 contains 16 residues. In germline, CDR1 is SGHTA, CDR2 FQGNSA. Deletions cut 7 bases from V and 4 bases from J, with 19 bases between. DNA for the CDR3: TGTGCCAGCATCCCCCGAGGGACGGAACTCACCGGGGAGCTGTTTTTT. It translates to CASIPRGTELTGELFF.

The rearrangement uses TRBV30 and TRBJ1-1, with a possible D match to TRBD1 (5 bases). V was trimmed by 5 bases and J by 5 bases, leaving 15 bases between them. There are 13 residues in the CDR3. Germline CDR1 and CDR2: GTSNPN and SVGIG (reference sequence). The CDR3 DNA is TGTGCCTGGTCAGGGATCACGGGGACTGAAGCTTTCTTT. Protein sequence: CAWSGITGTEAFF.

This chain joins TRBV7-2 and TRBJ2-2, with 8 bases that match TRBD1. The CDR3 is made up of 17 amino acids. The J segment lost 6 bases and the V segment lost 1 base, leaving 10 bases of the junction unmatched. The germline gives CDR1 SGHTA, CDR2 FQGNSA. The CDR3 spells CASSLGPGQAGAGELFF. The CDR3 region has the DNA TGTGCCAGCAGCTTAGGCCCGGGACAGGCTGGCGCCGGGGAGCTGTTTTTT.

CDR3 in DNA: TGTGCCAGCAGTAGGGACAACCCCCGAGGCGAGCAGTACTTC. Translating it yields CASSRDNPRGEQYF. The genes are TRBV6-5 and TRBJ2-7, with D possibly matching TRBD1 (6 bases). Germline loops: CDR1 MNHEY, CDR2 SVGAGI. Trimming pared 5 bases from V and 6 bases from J, leaving 17 bases between. The length of the CDR3 is 14 residues.

This clonotype was counted many times. V gene TRBV7-2 combines with J gene TRBJ1-2, with 7 nucleotides matching TRBD1. The CDR3 runs 16 residues. The V gene's germline CDR1 is SGHTA and CDR2 FQGNSA. V shed 5 bases, J shed 0 bases, and the junction held 9 bases outside the gene matches. CDR3 sequence: CASSHDRAVANYGYTF. The CDR3 DNA sequence: TGTGCCAGCAGCCATGACAGGGCCGTCGCTAACTATGGCTACACCTTC.

The V gene is TRBV7-9, the J gene TRBJ2-7; 8 positions agree with TRBD1. The CDR3 has 14 amino acids. The germline gives CDR1 SEHNR, CDR2 FQNEAQ (reference sequence). Trimming at V came to 10 bases and at J to 5 bases, leaving 13 bases not matched to a gene. CDR3 nucleotides: TGTGCCACCCGTCCCCGACAGGGGTCCCACGAGCAGTACTTC. Its protein product is CATRPRQGSHEQYF.

This chain uses TRBV12-3 or TRBV12-4 with TRBJ1-2; a possible D gene is TRBD1 (6 bases). This CDR3 region has 12 residues. V gave up 4 bases and J gave up 5 bases, with 8 bases separating them. The CDR3 sequence: CASSSTGYGYTF. CDR3 bases: TGTGCCAGCAGTTCTACAGGGTATGGCTACACCTTC.

In its sample, this clonotype was seen once. This chain joins TRBV24-1 and TRBJ1-5; no firm D call. Germline V gene lookup returns CDR1 KGHDR and CDR2 SFDVKD. This CDR3 is built from 16 residues. V lost 0 bases to trimming and J lost 2 bases, with 10 bases between them. The CDR3 spells CATSDLKGSGNQPQHF. CDR3 sequence (DNA): TGTGCCACCAGTGATTTGAAGGGTTCTGGCAATCAGCCCCAGCATTTT.

This clonotype occurred many times. The genes are TRBV4-3 and TRBJ2-7; D is uncertain. CDR3 size: 13 residues. Trimming stripped 4 bases from V and 4 bases from J, with 11 bases between. Germline V gene data show CDR1 as LGHNA and CDR2 as YSLEER. The CDR3 nucleotides are TGCGCCAGCAGCCCGGGTGTAGGGTACGAGCAGTACTTC. Translated: CASSPGVGYEQYF.

This clonotype has ten or more counts. V gene TRBV18 combines with J gene TRBJ2-3; D is unresolved. CDR1 is KGHSH and CDR2 is LQKENI in the germline V gene. V lost 3 bases and J 0 bases, leaving 7 bases between the germline ends. This CDR3 is built from 14 residues. This CDR3 reads CASSPGPSTDTQYF. The CDR3 coding sequence is TGTGCCAGCTCACCCGGACCAAGCACAGATACGCAGTATTTT.

This clonotype was seen repeatedly, ten times or more. The chain joins TRBV27 to TRBJ1-1; tentative D call: TRBD1 (6 bases). CDR1 and CDR2 from the germline V gene are MNHEY and SMNVEV (reference sequence). The V end was cut by 8 bases, the J end by 5 bases, with 15 bases between. The CDR3 has 13 residues. The CDR3 loop is CASRTGPWTEAFF. The CDR3 DNA reads as TGTGCCAGCCGAACAGGGCCTTGGACTGAAGCTTTCTTT.

This clonotype was detected a few times. V and J are TRBV7-9 and TRBJ1-4, with no clear D. The CDR3 is 13 residues long. V lost 5 bases and J 8 bases, leaving 12 bases between the germline ends. CDR1 and CDR2 from the germline V gene are SEHNR and FQNEAQ (reference sequence). The CDR3 protein is CASSPPPGEKLFF. CDR3 bases: TGTGCCAGCAGCCCCCCGCCTGGGGAAAAACTGTTTTTT.

The rearrangement joins TRBV6-5 to TRBJ1-2, with a possible D match to TRBD1 (5 bases). The CDR3 runs to 13 residues. Trimming cost V 7 bases and J 3 bases, with 12 bases left between them. In germline, CDR1 is MNHEY, CDR2 SVGAGI. The CDR3 protein is CASTLGVDYGYTF. For the CDR3, the DNA is TGTGCCAGCACGTTGGGGGTGGACTATGGCTACACCTTC.

This clonotype was seen at least ten times. The chain combines TRBV6-2 or TRBV6-3 with TRBJ1-6; TRBD1 is a possible D gene (5 bases). Trimming took 6 bases from V and 0 from J, leaving 15 bases between them. CDR3 length: 17 amino acids. Germline CDR1 MNHEY, CDR2 SVGEGT. The CDR3: CASRTLGLSSYNSPLHF. CDR3 sequence (DNA): TGTGCCAGCAGAACCCTGGGACTAAGCTCCTATAATTCACCCCTCCACTTT.

By proportion, this clonotype is medium-sized (0.01 to 0.1%). The chain joins TRBV6-2 or TRBV6-3 to TRBJ1-1, with TRBD1 identical over 7 bases. Germline lookup yields CDR1 MNHEY and CDR2 SVGEGT. There are 12 residues in the CDR3. After removal of 8 bases from V and 5 bases from J, the junction contained 5 bases not matched to a gene. The CDR3 region has the DNA TGTGCCAGCCGGACAGGTCGGACTGAAGCTTTCTTT. The encoded protein is CASRTGRTEAFF.

This clonotype has a count of ten or more. The chain uses TRBV7-7 and TRBJ2-5, with 7 bases lining up with TRBD1. This CDR3 region has 14 residues. The junction had 1 base not matched to a gene; V was cut back by 1 base and J by 2 bases. Germline values: CDR1 SSHAT, CDR2 FNYEAQ (reference sequence). CDR3 region: CASSLGGQQETQYF. DNA for the CDR3: TGTGCCAGCAGCTTAGGGGGACAGCAAGAGACCCAGTACTTC.

This clonotype was seen a handful of times. The chain recombines TRBV24-1 with TRBJ2-1; TRBD1 aligns across 7 bases. Germline CDR1 KGHDR, CDR2 SFDVKD. CDR3 size: 15 residues. V lost 4 bases to trimming and J lost 5 bases; unmatched junction nucleotides: 7. CDR3 region: CATSDHRGIDNEQFF. CDR3 sequence (DNA): TGTGCCACCAGTGACCACAGGGGAATCGACAATGAGCAGTTCTTC.

This clonotype was detected many times. The genes are TRBV11-1 and TRBJ1-6; TRBD1 aligns across 7 bases. Trimming cost V 4 bases and J 7 bases; bases outside gene matches: 4. CDR1 and CDR2 (germline): SGHAT, FQDESV (reference sequence). CDR3 length: 14 residues. In nucleotides, the CDR3 is TGTGCCAGCAGCTCGTACAGGGGAAATTCACCCCTCCACTTT. Protein product: CASSSYRGNSPLHF.

This chain uses TRBV5-1 with TRBJ1-4; TRBD1 matches 8 bases. V gave up 3 bases and J gave up 12 bases; unmatched junction bases: 13. Germline-derived CDR1 and CDR2 are SGHRS and YFSETQ. The CDR3 loop spans 15 amino acids. This CDR3 reads CASSSMGQVSGELFF. The CDR3 nucleotides read TGCGCCAGCAGCTCCATGGGACAGGTGTCGGGCGAACTGTTTTTT.